What follows describes a single T cell receptor (beta chain). Its target antigen remains unknown. Base qualities are not recorded, but no much larger clone differs from it by a single base. The source of the sample is a study of blood T cell repertoires in COVID-19 (dated by TCRdb to 2018 to 2020). About the study as a whole: Collaborator samples came from the United States, Italy and Spain and covered acute and convalescent phases of COVID-19. The prospective study material was composed of cDNA or gDNA derived from T cells, B-cell-depleted T cells, or PBMCs. The dataset comprised deeply sampled blood TCRbeta repertoires from subjects exposed to, actively infected with, or recovered from COVID-19. The repertoires were released in a freely available public database intended as a resource for research on the immune response to SARS-CoV-2. Samples were obtained from the ongoing ImmuneRACE study (first 160 participants) and from over a thousand subjects provided by 6 global collaborators. Sample metadata almost always included a de-identified subject ID, COVID-19 status, age in years and sex. HLA class I and class II types, where available, came from metadata supplied by the sample provider rather than from assay-based typing.

The immunoSEQ Assay, a bias-controlled multiplex PCR, was used to amplify TCRbeta CDR3 regions from genomic DNA. Per the authors' processing: The number of nucleated cells in each sample was estimated from the amplification of reference gene primers within the assay. To quantify the absolute abundance of each unique TCRbeta CDR3 rearrangement, sequence reads were collapsed and filtered. For each sample, productive Simpson clonality was calculated by taking the square root of Simpson's diversity index across productive rearrangements. Not all clones reach the TCRdb copy of this immuneACCESS table, which keeps in-frame sequences only. Checked studies attribute under half of the gap to unresolved V genes and leave the rest unexplained. D and trimming were read from the DNA, whereas the V and J calls and clone size are those reported in that table. The sample table shows 250,000 to 350,000 clones, and 75% to 90% are seen once. About 6% of the sample belongs to the ten largest clones.

Overall study results and their limits: Clinical and demographic metadata were provided uncurated, with the amount varying by source and participant.

One collaborating source in Seattle enrolled patients during active infection and followed them longitudinally through the course of disease. The collaborating institutions used their own protocols to collect whole blood in K2EDTA tubes. For TCRbeta analysis, collaborators shipped samples as frozen whole blood, isolated PBMCs, or DNA extracted from either of those sample types. The sequence derives from a woman aged 45-60 years with COVID-19, enrolled during active disease. The specimen sequenced was peripheral blood.

Here is the DNA: TGCAGCGCCGAAACCGGGACTAGCGAGTTCGAGCAGTACTTC. This sequence encodes CSAETGTSEFEQYF. The chain uses TRBV29-1 and TRBJ2-7; 10 central bases correspond to TRBD2. Trimming accounts for 7 bases at V and 6 bases at J, while the number of junction bases matched to no gene is 12. There are 14 amino acids in the CDR3, from cysteine to phenylalanine inclusive. Only the CDR3 DNA stays, 42 bases, in frame from base 1. Sequences SQVTM (CDR1) and ANQGSEA (CDR2) are obtained from the germline V gene.